The 8 T cell receptor beta chains listed next were all sequenced from one sample in a study of CXCR3-negative and CXCR3-positive naive CD8 T cells. General study points: CXCR3-positive naive cells had TRB CDR3s that were more hydrophobic than CXCR3-negative naive cells had.

These TCRs are of unknown antigen specificity. All TRB cDNA libraries came from 5' RACE performed with UMI labels. TCRdb re-called the 5' RACE reads and catalogs CDR3 proteins one per entry, DNA excluded. This table holds about 110,000 distinct CDR3 sequences. The sample comprised naive CXCR3+ CD8+ T cells from blood. The subset was: CD45RO-CCR7+CD27+CD95- naive CD8+ T cells expressing CXCR3 (TNR3+). These receptors were collected from a human donor in good health. Some clones in this sample may be carry-over from other donors' samples.

The chain couples TRBV4-3 to TRBJ1-6. The CDR3 has 14 residues. The germline gives CDR1 LGHNA, CDR2 YSLEER. The CDR3 region is CASSPIRNNSPLHF.

Here the CDR3 reads CASSLGVSSYEQYF. The V and J genes are TRBV7-6 and TRBJ2-7. The CDR3 runs to 14 residues. Germline values: CDR1 SGHVS, CDR2 FNYEAQ.

The chain uses TRBV12-3 or TRBV12-4 and TRBJ1-5. The CDR3 sequence is 12 residues long. The CDR3 region is CASKNSNQPQHF.

V usage is TRBV29-1 and J usage is TRBJ1-1. This CDR3 has 12 residues. Germline V gene lookup returns CDR1 SQVTM and CDR2 ANQGSEA. Here the CDR3 reads CSVWQMNTEAFF.

The chain uses TRBV2 and TRBJ2-1; lacking DNA, the TRBD2 call made by TCRdb goes unchecked. Germline V lookup: CDR1 SNHLY, CDR2 FYNNEI. The CDR3 runs 13 residues. The CDR3 protein is CASRASGSLEQFF.

This chain connects TRBV13 to TRBJ2-2; the D call from TCRdb, TRBD2, cannot be confirmed without DNA. Looked up from germline, CDR1 is PRHDT and CDR2 is FYEKMQ (reference sequence). CDR3 length: 16 amino acids. The CDR3 sequence is CASSASGGPATGELFF.

V and J are TRBV7-2 and TRBJ2-7. This CDR3 has 16 amino acids. The V gene's germline CDR1 is SGHTA and CDR2 FQGNSA. The CDR3 protein is CASSLALGGSSYEQYF.

The rearrangement joins TRBV29-1 to TRBJ2-1; TCRdb indicates TRBD1, and absent DNA this call remains unverified. The CDR3 runs to 18 residues. CDR1 SQVTM and CDR2 ANQGSEA come from the germline V gene. The CDR3 loop is CSVVGQVTGALTYNEQFF.